This T cell receptor (beta chain) was captured in a study of T cell responses to AZD1222 COVID-19 vaccine. The germline V gene encodes CDR1 MGHRA and CDR2 YSYEKL. Trimming cost V 4 bases and J 6 bases, with 25 bases left between them. There are 17 residues in the CDR3. The data were produced by immunoSEQ multiplex PCR, yet TCRdb's version contains in-frame clones alone and is incomplete. The repertoire includes about 180,000 clones, about nine tenths of them detected once, and approximately 1.9% sits in the top ten. The gene calls are TRBV4-1 and TRBJ2-7; possible D gene TRBD1, 6 bases. The source is an adult who received the AZD1222 COVID-19 vaccine. Sequencing used peripheral blood, obtained 28 days after the second AZD1222 dose. The CDR3 reads CASSRTGHQNPAGEQYF. CDR3 in DNA: TGCGCCAGCAGCCGGACGGGACATCAAAACCCCGCGGGCGAGCAGTACTTC.